This T cell receptor beta chain emerged from a study of T cell responses to AZD1222 COVID-19 vaccine. Only in-frame clones appear in the TCRdb table, and some are missing; sequencing was by immunoSEQ multiplex PCR. Of 160,000 or so clones in the sample, approximately 90% were seen once. This clone has a single count. From germline, CDR1 is MDHEN and CDR2 SYDVKM. This CDR3 is 15 amino acids long. Trimming left V 6 bases short and J 0 bases short, with 12 bases between. This TCR derives from an adult in good health. Material: peripheral blood, obtained on day 0 of MenACWY control vaccination. This chain uses TRBV28 with TRBJ2-4, with D possibly matching TRBD2 (6 bases). The CDR3 DNA reads as TGTGCCAGCAGAGGGCGGGAAAGAGCCAAAAACATTCAGTACTTC. Translating it yields CASRGRERAKNIQYF.